This T cell receptor (beta chain) stems from a study of OX40 agonist ivuxolimab in advanced cancers. As for the study in general: Patients were over 65% male with ages roughly 23 to 79, mean approximately 62. A partial response was reached by three patients: one with hepatocellular carcinoma and two with cutaneous melanoma.

In regard to this clone: Its antigen is currently unknown.

Study-wide results and caveats: Among T cells, CD8+ cells averaged more expanded clones than CD4+ cells.

Blood specimens came from baseline, cycle 4 day 1, and cycle 7 day 1. Per germline, CDR1 SGHNT and CDR2 YYREEE (reference sequence). After removal of 1 base from V and 6 bases from J, the junction contained 3 bases not matched to a gene. This CDR3 region has 15 residues. This table comes from immunoSEQ multiplex PCR, and its TCRdb copy is limited to in-frame clones, with some not included. The sample lists some 20,000 clones; about three quarters were seen once. The chain is built from TRBV5-4 and TRBJ1-4; 10 bases are shared with TRBD1. The sample was CD4+ or CD8+ T cells sorted from blood, taken in a trial of the OX40 agonist ivuxolimab. This sequence originates from an adult with an advanced solid tumor such as melanoma, head and neck, liver or kidney cancer. CDR3 residues: CASSLSGTGDEKLFF. In nucleotides, the CDR3 is TGTGCCAGCAGCTTGTCCGGGACAGGGGATGAAAAACTGTTTTTT. The full variable domain, rest sourced from reference TRBV5-4 and TRBJ1-4, is ETGVTQSPTHLIKTRGQQVTLRCSSQSGHNTVSWYQQALGQGPQFIFQYYREEENGRGNFPPRFSGLQFPNYSSELNVNALELDDSALYLCASSLSGTGDEKLFFGSGTQLSVL.